The source of this TCR beta chain is a study of T cell repertoires in cytomegalovirus infection. Across the study: A matching HLA type, together with CMV infection, was signaled by public TCR beta signatures.

With respect to this clonotype: Its target is unknown.

A single record per CDR3 protein comes from TCRdb applying MiXCR to the reads. The sample contains 480,000 or so distinct CDR3 sequences, 11% of which appear only once. Study-wide results and limits: Frequencies of public TCR beta families were cumulated, and this identified carriers of CMV plus the relevant HLA.

This CDR3 is 14 amino acids long. Germline lookup yields CDR1 SGHNT and CDR2 YYREEE (reference sequence). The trim removed 4 bases at V and 8 bases at J, leaving 10 bases unmatched. V and J are TRBV5-4 and TRBJ1-2; TRBD1 matches at 8 bases. This clonotype was obtained from a human donor in good health (CMV status not recorded). Some clones in this sample may be carry-over from other donors' samples. The source material was PBMCs. The CDR3 loop reads CASSPRTGIKGYTF. In DNA form, the CDR3 reads TGTGCCAGCAGCCCCCGGACAGGGATAAAGGGCTACACCTTC. The full variable domain, completed using reference TRBV5-4 and TRBJ1-2, is ETGVTQSPTHLIKTRGQQVTLRCSSQSGHNTVSWYQQALGQGPQFIFQYYREEENGRGNFPPRFSGLQFPNYSSELNVNALELDDSALYLCASSPRTGIKGYTFGSGTRLTVV.